Reported below is one T cell receptor (beta chain). These data come from a study of long-term antiretroviral therapy in people with HIV. Run at survey level, the immunoSEQ assay was version v3.0. Sequenced by immunoSEQ multiplex PCR; TCRdb stores in-frame clones only, minus some. In the table there are about 44,000 clones, around 96% of which are singletons. Looked up from germline, CDR1 is SQVTM and CDR2 is ANQGSEA. This CDR3 has 16 residues. V was pared by 4 bases and J by 3 bases, with 10 bases of the junction left unmatched. Source: unsorted PBMCs, taken 3.7 years after starting antiretroviral therapy. The genes are TRBV29-1 and TRBJ2-3, with TRBD1 matching 10 bases. This sequence originates from a woman between 45 and 60 years old with HIV. The DNA for the CDR3 is TGCAGCGTTGGGGACAGGGGCGTCATAGGGACAGATACGCAGTATTTT. Translating gives CSVGDRGVIGTDTQYF.